This T cell receptor beta chain came from a study of regulatory T cells in long-lasting Graves disease. Arm-PCR of CDR3 regions with iRepertoire HTBI primers generated TCR beta libraries. MiXCR was run by TCRdb on the multiplex PCR reads, yielding one entry per CDR3 protein. There are approximately 500,000 distinct CDR3 sequences in the sample; 20% to 25% occur only once, and about 6.6% lies in the top ten. This clonotype was observed a few times. Sample time point: persistent/refractory GD, antithyroid drugs over 5 years with positive TRAb. Construction of the TCR library relied on RNA isolated from PBMCs. The V segment lost 4 bases and the J segment 0 bases; nucleotides outside the gene matches: 9. CDR1 SGHDN and CDR2 FVKESK come from the germline V gene. This CDR3 comprises 17 residues.

This receptor was identified in a female donor with Graves disease. The genes are TRBV14 and TRBJ2-4, with 7 positions matching TRBD2. The sequenced sample was peripheral blood mononuclear cells (PBMCs), obtained when the disease was refractory, from a patient treated with antithyroid drugs. The CDR3 DNA reads as TGTGCCAGCAGCCGCGGGGGACTGCAGCTAGCCAAAAACATTCAGTACTTC. It encodes CASSRGGLQLAKNIQYF.